These T cell receptor beta chains were read from a single sample in a study of regulatory T cells in long-lasting Graves disease. TCRdb redid the calling of the multiplex PCR reads with MiXCR, one entry per CDR3 protein. The sample lists about 310,000 distinct CDR3 sequences; 22% were seen once. Sequenced material: peripheral blood mononuclear cells (PBMCs), taken when the disease was refractory, from a patient treated with antithyroid drugs. The source of these receptors is a female donor with Graves disease. CDR3s include the opening cysteine and the closing phenylalanine or tryptophan. Size tells how often a clone was seen (once, few, many) or the class of an expanded clone, and some rows leave it out.

>TRBV30|few|TRBJ1-1
CAWRTGTGPLNTEAFF
>TRBV10-3|few|TRBJ1-6
CAISESGGSYNSPLHF
>TRBV10-3|few|TRBJ2-5
CASRGGVDETQYF
>TRBV20-1|NA|TRBJ2-2
CSAREELGTGSTGELFF
>TRBV2|NA|TRBJ2-2
CASRVGQGARNRELFF
>TRBV10-2|NA|TRBJ2-2
CAIPPKREATGELFF
>TRBV5-1|NA|TRBJ2-2
CASSLGPYTGELFF
>TRBV5-1|NA|TRBJ1-1
CASSPIGGARWGEAFF
>TRBV6-1|many|TRBJ2-5
CASSPKRLAGNQETQYF
>TRBV27|few|TRBJ2-7
CASSSAGGARDEQYF
>TRBV11-2|many|TRBJ2-7
CASSLVDEQYF
>TRBV6-2/TRBV6-3|few|TRBJ2-7
CASSYFSGRAYEQYF
>TRBV20-1|NA|TRBJ2-7
CSASNAVRGVPQGDPYEQYF
>TRBV3-1|NA|TRBJ1-1
CASSQGTAHEAFF
>TRBV7-9|many|TRBJ2-7
CASSFLAGTSYEQYF
>TRBV28|NA|TRBJ2-7
CAGHTNEQYF
>TRBV5-6|many|TRBJ2-6
CASTRQFSGANVLTF
>TRBV3-1|few|TRBJ2-2
CASSQGQGSIAGELFF
>TRBV7-2|many|TRBJ2-7
CASSDQGSEQYF
>TRBV11-2|many|TRBJ1-1
CASSFRGASYTEAFF
>TRBV7-9|NA|TRBJ1-1
CAGSLYREAFF
>TRBV5-1|NA|TRBJ1-1
CASSFGLRAFF
>TRBV5-1|NA|TRBJ2-7
CASSPAAGVVIEQYF
>TRBV6-1|many|TRBJ1-2
CALHVTGANYGYTF
>TRBV7-6|once|TRBJ1-3
CASSSPTGSGNTIYF
>TRBV7-2|NA|TRBJ2-7
CASSLLAGLVEEQYF
>TRBV11-2|NA|TRBJ2-3
CASSPPYRGADTQYF
>TRBV5-1|NA|TRBJ1-6
CASSLGYRGRGSPLHF
>TRBV6-1|few|TRBJ1-5
CASGDTGTMKPQHF
>TRBV28|many|TRBJ1-5
CASSPGTLNQPQHF
>TRBV3-1|few|TRBJ2-2
CASRTAPNTGELFF
>TRBV11-2|many|TRBJ2-5
CASSLAGGPETQYF
>TRBV15|many|TRBJ2-7
CATSRDGSIRSYEQYF
>TRBV6-1|NA|TRBJ2-2
CASSVGPNTGKLFF
>TRBV4-3|NA|TRBJ2-7
CASSQEVNHASSYEQYF
>TRBV30|few|TRBJ1-1
CAWSVSHFNTEAFF
>TRBV4-3|NA|TRBJ1-2
CASSQVKFDGDYGYTF
>TRBV4-2|NA|TRBJ2-2
CASSQGSTGAGELFF
>TRBV20-1|NA|TRBJ1-1
CSASLRDGGRNTEAFF
>TRBV5-1|NA|TRBJ2-2
CASSSSGRGANTGELFF
>TRBV24-1|NA|TRBJ2-7
CATSGPWDEQYF
>TRBV30|few|TRBJ1-2
CAWSGPGQGPNYGYTF
>TRBV7-9|NA|TRBJ2-3
CASSLDGSSTDTQYF
>TRBV7-2|NA|TRBJ2-2
CASSLRQAGTGELFF
>TRBV15|NA|TRBJ1-4
CATSRDAGSNEKLFF
>TRBV30|NA|TRBJ2-2
CAWDTLGNTGELFF
>TRBV28|NA|TRBJ2-5
CASSSRAGGLETQYF
>TRBV11-3|NA|TRBJ2-1
CASSLDLGLGTYNEQFF
>TRBV14|NA|TRBJ1-4
CASSLGTGQKLFF
>TRBV10-3|NA|TRBJ1-2
CATREGNYGYTF
>TRBV6-1|NA|TRBJ2-7
CASSPGSPYEQYF
>TRBV15|many|TRBJ1-2
CATSRDSSGPEGSGYTF
>TRBV3-1|NA|TRBJ2-7
CASSHRDEQYF